The 26 T cell receptor beta chains reported below all come from one sample, sequenced in a study of blood T cell repertoires in COVID-19 (dated by TCRdb to 2020 to 2022). The library was produced with the immunoSEQ multiplex PCR assay. TCRdb's version of the immuneACCESS table is confined to in-frame rearrangements and falls short of the full clone set. An unresolved V gene accounts for under half of the shortfall where checked; the remainder is of unknown origin. The sample table contains 150,000 to 200,000 clones; only one count was recorded for roughly 91% of them. The ten largest clones capture roughly 5% of the sample. The source material was peripheral blood. The receptors stem from a woman aged 45-65 years with acute or convalescent COVID-19.

V is TRBV6-1 and J is TRBJ1-2; 8 bases agree with TRBD1. Germline CDR1 reads MNHNS; CDR2 reads SASEGT. The CDR3 is 15 amino acids. V lost 3 bases, J lost 5 bases, and 8 bases stayed unmatched. This CDR3 is CASSEDRAIGYGYTF. CDR3 DNA: TGTGCCAGCAGTGAGGACAGGGCGATAGGGTATGGCTACACCTTC.

The rearrangement links TRBV7-6 to TRBJ2-2; 8 bases match TRBD1. J was trimmed by 7 bases and V by 5 bases; bases with no gene match: 12. The CDR3 runs to 16 residues. Germline V gene data show CDR1 as SGHVS and CDR2 as FNYEAQ. The CDR3 spells CASSDRSQGANGELFF. The CDR3 DNA reads as TGTGCCAGCAGCGATAGGTCCCAGGGGGCGAACGGGGAGCTGTTTTTT.

This chain uses TRBV30 with TRBJ1-1; TRBD1 is a possible D gene (6 bases). V was clipped by 7 bases and J by 0 bases, with 12 bases between them. The CDR3 runs to 13 residues. Germline loops: CDR1 GTSNPN, CDR2 SVGIG (reference sequence). CDR3 DNA sequence: TGTGCCTCCCGTTACAGGGTGAACACTGAAGCTTTCTTT. Translation: CASRYRVNTEAFF.

In this sample, this clone turned up once. The chain employs TRBV18 and TRBJ2-5; 7 positions match TRBD2. This CDR3 has 14 amino acids. Losses at the gene ends were 3 bases for V and 4 bases for J; bases not matched to a gene: 5. CDR1 and CDR2 from the germline V gene are KGHSH and LQKENI. The CDR3 region is CASSPTAGVETQYF. DNA for the CDR3: TGTGCCAGCTCACCCACGGCGGGGGTAGAGACCCAGTACTTC.

The chain employs TRBV7-2 and TRBJ1-2; D may be TRBD1 (6 bases). This CDR3 comprises 13 residues. Trimming took 6 bases from V and 4 from J, leaving 12 bases between them. Germline values: CDR1 SGHTA, CDR2 FQGNSA. CDR3 nucleotides: TGTGCCAGCAGGAAACAGGGAACCTATGGCTACACCTTC. Its protein product is CASRKQGTYGYTF.

The J gene is TRBJ1-3, the V gene TRBV28; no definite D call. With 4 bases removed from V and 0 bases from J, the gap between germline ends came to 13 bases. CDR1 is MDHEN and CDR2 is SYDVKM in the germline V gene. The length of the CDR3 is 16 residues. The CDR3 DNA sequence: TGTGCCAGCAGTTCCTCAAAGGTAGCCTCTGGAAACACCATATATTTT. Its translation: CASSSSKVASGNTIYF.

The chain couples TRBV2 to TRBJ2-7; D remains unclear. The V end was cut by 3 bases, the J end by 2 bases, with 8 bases between. The CDR3 is made up of 13 amino acids. Germline assignment: CDR1 SNHLY and CDR2 FYNNEI. The CDR3, as DNA: TGTGCCAGCAGTGAGAGTCCTCCCTACGAGCAGTACTTC. This translates into CASSESPPYEQYF.

The chain recombines TRBV7-9 with TRBJ2-1; D is unclear. This CDR3 comprises 13 residues. The V and J ends lost 3 bases and 8 bases respectively, with 11 bases between them. The V gene's germline CDR1 is SEHNR and CDR2 FQNEAQ (reference sequence). CDR3 sequence: CASSFKVADEQFF. CDR3 in DNA: TGTGCCAGCAGCTTTAAGGTGGCGGATGAGCAGTTCTTC.

This rearrangement joins TRBV29-1 to TRBJ2-7; TRBD2 matches 9 bases. The trim removed 6 bases at V and 4 bases at J, leaving 10 bases unmatched. CDR1 and CDR2 from the germline V gene are SQVTM and ANQGSEA. The CDR3 totals 14 residues. DNA for the CDR3: TGCAGCGTCTCAGATAGCGGGAGTATTTACGAGCAGTACTTC. The encoded protein is CSVSDSGSIYEQYF.

The CDR3, as DNA: TGCGCCAGCAGCCAAGAGAGACAGGGGGCTTACGAGCAGTACTTC. This codes for CASSQERQGAYEQYF. J is TRBJ2-7 and V is TRBV4-3; 10 positions match TRBD1. V trimming: 0 bases; J trimming: 4 bases; junction bases outside the gene matches: 3. The CDR3 has 15 residues. Germline V gene sequence: CDR1 LGHNA, CDR2 YSLEER.

V and J are TRBV6-2 or TRBV6-3 and TRBJ2-5; perhaps TRBD1 as D (6 bases). The germline V and J ends were trimmed by 6 bases and 4 bases, with 12 bases remaining between them. Germline loops: CDR1 MNHEY, CDR2 SVGEGT. The CDR3 loop spans 13 amino acids. CDR3 amino acids: CASSFTGRETQYF. The CDR3 DNA is TGTGCCAGCAGCTTTACAGGGAGAGAGACCCAGTACTTC.

V and J are TRBV30 and TRBJ1-5; D is undetermined. V shed 0 bases and J shed 7 bases, with 13 bases lying between them. The CDR3 has 14 amino acids. From germline, CDR1 is GTSNPN and CDR2 SVGIG (reference sequence). The CDR3 bases are TGTGCCTGGAGTGTTGGGCAAACGGGGCAGCCCCAGCATTTT. It translates to CAWSVGQTGQPQHF.

This clone came up once. The chain employs TRBV7-3 and TRBJ2-1; 7 nucleotides line up with TRBD1. The CDR3 length is 15 residues. V shed 5 bases, J shed 7 bases, and the junction held 11 bases outside the gene matches. Germline CDR1 is SGHTA and CDR2 is FQGTGA. Here the CDR3 reads CASSRDRDHSNEQFF. For the CDR3, the DNA is TGTGCCAGCAGCCGAGACAGGGACCATTCAAATGAGCAGTTCTTC.

This rearrangement joins TRBV28 to TRBJ2-7; 8 bases fit TRBD1. The CDR3 spans 12 residues. With V trimmed by 10 bases and J by 2 bases, 4 bases remained unmatched. From germline, CDR1 is MDHEN and CDR2 SYDVKM. The CDR3 DNA is TGTGCCACCAGGGGGCCCCCCTACGAGCAGTACTTC. It yields the protein CATRGPPYEQYF.

V usage is TRBV5-6 and J usage is TRBJ2-1, with 7 bases lining up with TRBD2. Per the germline V gene, CDR1 is SGHDT and CDR2 is YYEEEE. Trimming removed 0 bases from V and 2 bases from J; junction bases left unmatched: 5. The CDR3 is made up of 16 amino acids. The CDR3 DNA reads as TGTGCCAGCAGCTTGGTTGTGCGGGAGACCTACAATGAGCAGTTCTTC. Amino acids: CASSLVVRETYNEQFF.

The chain employs TRBV4-1 and TRBJ1-1; D remains ambiguous. The CDR3 spans 14 residues. Trimming cost V 1 base and J 7 bases, with 13 bases left between them. Germline lookup yields CDR1 MGHRA and CDR2 YSYEKL. Here the CDR3 reads CASSQGQMRGEAFF. The CDR3 DNA sequence: TGCGCCAGCAGCCAAGGCCAGATGAGAGGTGAAGCTTTCTTT.

V is TRBV9 and J is TRBJ2-3, with 7 bases lining up with TRBD2. With V trimmed by 0 bases and J by 4 bases, 8 bases remained unmatched. The CDR3 sequence is 16 residues long. The germline V gene has CDR1 SGDLS and CDR2 YYNGEE. The CDR3 DNA sequence: TGTGCCAGCAGCGTAGTGGGGGACTACATCCCAGATACGCAGTATTTT. Translating gives CASSVVGDYIPDTQYF.

V gene TRBV29-1 combines with J gene TRBJ2-1, with 11 bases aligning to TRBD2. The CDR3 loop spans 18 amino acids. Germline V CDR1 and CDR2: SQVTM, ANQGSEA. The V and J ends lost 3 bases and 8 bases, in that order; junction bases with no gene match: 18. The CDR3 loop is CSVELVRLAGWRGDEQFF. CDR3 DNA sequence: TGCAGCGTTGAGTTGGTACGACTAGCGGGATGGCGGGGCGATGAGCAGTTCTTC.

This clone has just a few counts. This chain's CDR3 is CASMGLSYEQYF. The CDR3 DNA reads TGTGCCAGCATGGGACTCTCCTACGAGCAGTACTTC. The J gene is TRBJ2-7, the V gene TRBV6-5; TRBD2 might be the D (6 bases). Germline V lookup: CDR1 MNHEY, CDR2 SVGAGI. CDR3 length equals 12 residues. Trimming pared 7 bases from V and 0 bases from J, leaving 7 bases between.

The chain uses TRBV10-3 and TRBJ1-1; D might be TRBD1 (6 bases). Germline CDR1 is ENHRY and CDR2 is SYGVKD. V lost 3 bases, J lost 10 bases, and 21 bases lay in between. The CDR3 length is 15 residues. The CDR3 region has the DNA TGTGCCATCAGTGACTACAGGGAGGGAAGTGGGGGAGCTTTCTTT. This encodes CAISDYREGSGGAFF.

Points on this clone: One junction end does not reproduce the germline sequence, and a read error may be involved. The V call is TRBV13, the J call TRBJ2-3, with no clear D. The V gene's germline CDR1 is PRHDT and CDR2 FYEKMQ (reference sequence). This CDR3 has 13 residues. The CDR3: CASGLTGTDTQYF. The CDR3 DNA reads TGTGCCAGCGGCTTAACAGGCACAGATACGCAGTATTTT.

The chain links TRBV13 to TRBJ2-5; 8 nucleotides match TRBD2. The CDR3 runs 17 residues. J was trimmed by 0 bases and V by 5 bases; bases with no gene match: 11. From germline, CDR1 is PRHDT and CDR2 FYEKMQ (reference sequence). The CDR3 spells CASSTRRRGGHQETQYF. CDR3 bases: TGTGCCAGCAGCACCCGAAGGCGCGGGGGGCACCAAGAGACCCAGTACTTC.

The V and J genes are TRBV25-1 and TRBJ1-1, with D perhaps TRBD1 (5 bases). The V end lost 2 bases, the J end lost 6 bases, and 13 bases lay between the germline ends. The CDR3 is made up of 14 amino acids. Germline CDR1 is MGHDK and CDR2 is SYGVNS. Here the CDR3 reads CASSEGSGVAEAFF. CDR3 DNA: TGTGCCAGCAGTGAAGGTTCGGGGGTCGCTGAAGCTTTCTTT.

This clone turned up a few times. This chain uses TRBV7-9 with TRBJ2-1, with 10 positions matching TRBD2. Germline assignment: CDR1 SEHNR and CDR2 FQNEAQ (reference sequence). This CDR3 has 13 residues. Trimming at V came to 5 bases and at J to 10 bases, leaving 5 bases not matched to a gene. In DNA form, the CDR3 reads TGTGCCAGCAGCCGGACTAGCGGACTCGAGCAGTTCTTC. It is translated as CASSRTSGLEQFF.

The chain couples TRBV4-3 to TRBJ2-5; the D gene is possibly TRBD1 (6 bases). The CDR3 runs 13 residues. Deletions cut 1 base from V and 4 bases from J, with 7 bases between. Germline lookup yields CDR1 LGHNA and CDR2 YSLEER. The CDR3 DNA is TGCGCCAGCAGCCAAGGAGGGGGAGAGACCCAGTACTTC. It codes for CASSQGGGETQYF.

The CDR3 nucleotides are TGTGCCACCAGCGCCCCCAAGGCAGCCATGCCAGGAGAAAAACTGTTTTTT. This sequence encodes CATSAPKAAMPGEKLFF. The J gene is TRBJ1-4, the V gene TRBV24-1; no clear D gene. Trimming took off 7 bases at V and 8 bases at J, with 25 bases between the two ends. The CDR3 has 17 residues. Germline CDR1 is KGHDR and CDR2 is SFDVKD.